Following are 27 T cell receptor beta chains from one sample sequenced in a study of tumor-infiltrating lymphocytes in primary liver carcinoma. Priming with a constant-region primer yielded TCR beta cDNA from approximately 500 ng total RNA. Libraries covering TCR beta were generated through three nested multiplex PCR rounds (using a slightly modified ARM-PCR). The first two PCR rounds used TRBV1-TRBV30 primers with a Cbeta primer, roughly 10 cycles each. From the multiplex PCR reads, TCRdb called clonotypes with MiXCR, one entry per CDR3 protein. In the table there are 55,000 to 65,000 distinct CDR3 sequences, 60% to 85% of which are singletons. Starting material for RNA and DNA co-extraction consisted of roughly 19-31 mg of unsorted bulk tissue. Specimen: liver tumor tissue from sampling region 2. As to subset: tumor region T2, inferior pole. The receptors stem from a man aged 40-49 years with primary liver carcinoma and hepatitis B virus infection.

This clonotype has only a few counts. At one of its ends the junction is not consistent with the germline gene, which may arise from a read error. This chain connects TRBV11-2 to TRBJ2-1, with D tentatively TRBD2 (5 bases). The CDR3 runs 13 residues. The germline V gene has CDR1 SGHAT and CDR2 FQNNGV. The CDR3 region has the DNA TGTACCAGCAGCCGTGAACTAGGGAATGAGCAGTTTTTC. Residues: CTSSRELGNEQFF.

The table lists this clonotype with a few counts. The CDR3 sequence: CSVEDRASGETQYF. The CDR3 DNA reads as TGCAGCGTTGAAGATAGGGCTAGTGGGGAGACCCAGTACTTC. The chain combines TRBV29-1 with TRBJ2-5; no firm D call. Germline CDR1 is SQVTM and CDR2 is ANQGSEA. V dropped 0 bases and J dropped 5 bases, with 13 bases sitting between them. The CDR3 totals 14 residues.

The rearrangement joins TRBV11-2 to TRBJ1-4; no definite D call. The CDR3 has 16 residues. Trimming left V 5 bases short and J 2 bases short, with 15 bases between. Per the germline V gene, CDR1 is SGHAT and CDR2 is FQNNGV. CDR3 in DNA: TGTGCCAGCAGCAAGACCCCAGGAAGCACTAATGAAAAACTGTTTTTT. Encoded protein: CASSKTPGSTNEKLFF.

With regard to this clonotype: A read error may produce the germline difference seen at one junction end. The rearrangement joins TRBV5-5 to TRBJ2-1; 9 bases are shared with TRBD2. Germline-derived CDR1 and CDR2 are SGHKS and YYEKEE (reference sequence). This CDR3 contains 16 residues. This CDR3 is CTSSYQTSGTYNEQFF. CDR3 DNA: TGTACCAGCAGCTATCAGACTAGCGGAACATACAATGAGCAGTTCTTC.

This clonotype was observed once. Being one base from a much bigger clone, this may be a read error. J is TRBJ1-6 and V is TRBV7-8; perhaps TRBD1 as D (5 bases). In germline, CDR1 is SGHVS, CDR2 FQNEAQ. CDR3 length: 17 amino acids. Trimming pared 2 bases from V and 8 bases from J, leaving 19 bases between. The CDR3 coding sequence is TGTGCCAGCAGCTTATATCAGGGTCAGGACCTTGATTCACCCCTCCACTTT. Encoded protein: CASSLYQGQDLDSPLHF. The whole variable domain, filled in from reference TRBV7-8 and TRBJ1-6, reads GAGVSQSPRYKVAKRGQDVALRCDPISGHVSLFWYQQALGQGPEFLTYFQNEAQLDKSGLPSDRFFAERPEGSVSTLKIQRTQQEDSAVYLCASSLYQGQDLDSPLHFGNGTRLTVT.

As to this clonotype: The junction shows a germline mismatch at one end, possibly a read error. The CDR3 reads CACSLAGTGFSYEQYF. The CDR3 nucleotides are TGCGCCTGCAGCCTTGCCGGGACAGGCTTCTCCTACGAGCAGTACTTC. The chain uses TRBV4-1 and TRBJ2-7; 8 positions agree with TRBD1. CDR3 length equals 16 residues. The V gene's germline CDR1 is MGHRA and CDR2 YSYEKL.

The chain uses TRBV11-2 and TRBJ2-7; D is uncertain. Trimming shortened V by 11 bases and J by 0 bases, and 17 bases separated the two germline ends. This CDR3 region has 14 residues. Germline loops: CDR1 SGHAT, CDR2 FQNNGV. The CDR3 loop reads CAGSLGHGSYEQYF. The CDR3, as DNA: TGTGCCGGTAGCTTAGGCCACGGCTCCTACGAGCAGTACTTC. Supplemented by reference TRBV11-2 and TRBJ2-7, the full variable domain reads EAGVAQSPRYKIIEKRQSVAFWCNPISGHATLYWYQQILGQGPKLLIQFQNNGVVDDSQLPKDRFSAERLKGVDSTLKIQPAKLEDSAVYLCAGSLGHGSYEQYFGPGTRLTVT.

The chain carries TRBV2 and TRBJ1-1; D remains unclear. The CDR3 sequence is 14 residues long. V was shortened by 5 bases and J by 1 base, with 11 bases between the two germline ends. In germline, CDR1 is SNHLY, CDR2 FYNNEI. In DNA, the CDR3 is TGTGCCAGCAGTACCTCAGCAGAGAACACTGAAGCTTTCTTT. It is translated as CASSTSAENTEAFF. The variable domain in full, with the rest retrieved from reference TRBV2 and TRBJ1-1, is EPEVTQTPSHQVTQMGQEVILRCVPISNHLYFYWYRQILGQKVEFLVSFYNNEISEKSEIFDDQFSVERPDGSNFTLKIRSTKLEDSAMYFCASSTSAENTEAFFGQGTRLTVV.

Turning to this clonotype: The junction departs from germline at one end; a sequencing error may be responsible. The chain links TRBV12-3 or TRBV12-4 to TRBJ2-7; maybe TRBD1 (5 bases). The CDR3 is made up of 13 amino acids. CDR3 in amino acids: CASSLVGVEKQCF. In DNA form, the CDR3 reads TGTGCCAGCAGTCTTGTAGGGGTGGAGAAGCAGTGCTTC.

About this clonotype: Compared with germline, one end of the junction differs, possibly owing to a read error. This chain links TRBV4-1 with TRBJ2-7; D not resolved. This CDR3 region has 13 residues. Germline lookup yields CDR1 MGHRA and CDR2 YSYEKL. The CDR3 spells CAGSQEGCYEQYF. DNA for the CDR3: TGCGCCGGCAGCCAAGAAGGGTGTTACGAGCAGTACTTC.

CDR3 in amino acids: CASSPGQGISPYEQYF. Written as DNA, the CDR3 is TGTGCCAGCAGTCCGGGACAGGGGATCAGCCCCTACGAGCAGTACTTC. The chain combines TRBV6-5 with TRBJ2-7; 10 bases map to TRBD1. The CDR3 contains 16 residues. Germline CDR1 MNHEY, CDR2 SVGAGI. With 5 bases clipped from V and 2 bases from J, the junction kept 9 bases outside the gene matches.

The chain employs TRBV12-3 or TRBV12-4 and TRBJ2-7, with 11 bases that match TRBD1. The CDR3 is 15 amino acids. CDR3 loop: CVSSMGTGGSHEQYF. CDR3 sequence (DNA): TGTGTCAGTAGTATGGGGACAGGGGGGTCCCACGAGCAGTACTTC.

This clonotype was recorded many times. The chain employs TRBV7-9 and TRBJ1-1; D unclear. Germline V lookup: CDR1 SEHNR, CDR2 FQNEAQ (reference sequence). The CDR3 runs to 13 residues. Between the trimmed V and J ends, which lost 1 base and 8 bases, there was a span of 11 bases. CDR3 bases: TGTGCCAGCAGCTTAGGGGCGGGCTCCGAAGCTTTCTTT. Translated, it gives CASSLGAGSEAFF.

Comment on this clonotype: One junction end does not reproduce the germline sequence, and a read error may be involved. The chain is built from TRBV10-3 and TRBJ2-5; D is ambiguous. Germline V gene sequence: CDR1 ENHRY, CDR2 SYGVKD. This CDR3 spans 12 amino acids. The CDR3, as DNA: TGTGCCATTAGTGAGTCCCAAGAGATCCAGTACTTC. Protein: CAISESQEIQYF.

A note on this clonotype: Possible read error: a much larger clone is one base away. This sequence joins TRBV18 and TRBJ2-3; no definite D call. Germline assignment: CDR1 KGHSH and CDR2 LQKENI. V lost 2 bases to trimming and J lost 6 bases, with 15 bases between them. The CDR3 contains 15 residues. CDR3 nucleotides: TGTGCCAGCTCACCATCAGAATCGCCGGTCGATACGCAGTATTTT. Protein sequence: CASSPSESPVDTQYF.

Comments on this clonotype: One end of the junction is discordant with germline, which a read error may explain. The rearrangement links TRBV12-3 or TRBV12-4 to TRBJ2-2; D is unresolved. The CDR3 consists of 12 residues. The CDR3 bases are TGTACCAGTAGCCTCCGTCCCGGGGAGCTGTTTTTT. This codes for CTSSLRPGELFF.

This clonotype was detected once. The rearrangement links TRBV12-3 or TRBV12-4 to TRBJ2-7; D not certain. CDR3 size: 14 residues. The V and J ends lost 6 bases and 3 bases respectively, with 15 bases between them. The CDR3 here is CASRAQRRDYEQYF. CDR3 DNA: TGTGCCAGCAGGGCCCAACGGAGAGACTACGAGCAGTACTTC.

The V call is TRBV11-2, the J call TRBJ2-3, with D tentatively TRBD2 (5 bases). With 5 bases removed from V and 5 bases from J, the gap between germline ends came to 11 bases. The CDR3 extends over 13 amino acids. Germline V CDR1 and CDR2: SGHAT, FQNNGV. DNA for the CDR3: TGTGCCAGCAGCCTTTATCGGGGAGATACGCAGTATTTT. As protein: CASSLYRGDTQYF.

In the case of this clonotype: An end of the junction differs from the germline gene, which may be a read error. CDR3 loop: CANSLGSRETQYF. The CDR3 coding sequence is TGTGCCAACAGCTTAGGGAGTCGAGAGACCCAGTACTTC. This chain uses TRBV7-3 with TRBJ2-5, with TRBD2 as a possible D gene (5 bases). Germline V CDR1 and CDR2: SGHTA, FQGTGA. This CDR3 spans 13 amino acids.

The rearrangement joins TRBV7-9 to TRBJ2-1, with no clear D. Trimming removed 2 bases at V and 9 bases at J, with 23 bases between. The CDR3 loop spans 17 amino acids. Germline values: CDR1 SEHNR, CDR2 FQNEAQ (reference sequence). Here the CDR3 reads CASSLSYQEPKTSEQFF. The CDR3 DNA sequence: TGTGCCAGCAGCTTATCATATCAGGAGCCTAAAACAAGTGAGCAGTTCTTC.

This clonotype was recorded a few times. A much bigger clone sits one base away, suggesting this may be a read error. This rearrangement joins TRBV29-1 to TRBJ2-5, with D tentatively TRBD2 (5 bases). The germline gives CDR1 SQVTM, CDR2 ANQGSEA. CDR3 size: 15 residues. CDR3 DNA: TGCGGCGTTGAATCCGCGGCGGGTAGATCGGAGACCCAGTACTTC. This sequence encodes CGVESAAGRSETQYF. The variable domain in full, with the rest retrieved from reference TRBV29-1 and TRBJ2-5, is SAVISQKPSRDICQRGTSLTIQCQVDSQVTMMFWYRQQPGQSLTLIATANQGSEATYESGFVIDKFPISRPNLTFSTLTVSNMSPEDSSIYLCGVESAAGRSETQYFGPGTRLLVL.

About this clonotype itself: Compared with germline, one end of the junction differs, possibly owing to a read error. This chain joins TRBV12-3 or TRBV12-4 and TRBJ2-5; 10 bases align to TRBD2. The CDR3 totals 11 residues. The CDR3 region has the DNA TGTGCCAGCAGTTCGGGGACTAGCGCCTTCTTT. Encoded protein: CASSSGTSAFF.

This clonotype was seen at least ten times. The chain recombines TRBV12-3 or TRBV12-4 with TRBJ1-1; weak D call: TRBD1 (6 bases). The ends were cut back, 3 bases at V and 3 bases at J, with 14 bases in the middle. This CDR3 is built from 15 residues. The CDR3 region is CASSFTQGRHTEAFF. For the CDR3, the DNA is TGTGCCAGCAGTTTTACTCAGGGGCGCCACACTGAAGCTTTCTTT.

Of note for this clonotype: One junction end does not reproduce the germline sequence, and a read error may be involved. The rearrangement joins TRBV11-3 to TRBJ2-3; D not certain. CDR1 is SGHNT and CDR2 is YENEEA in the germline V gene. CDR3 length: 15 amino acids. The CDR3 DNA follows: TGTGCTAGCAGCTTAGAGTCCCGGCGCACAGATACACAGTATTTT. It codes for CASSLESRRTDTQYF.

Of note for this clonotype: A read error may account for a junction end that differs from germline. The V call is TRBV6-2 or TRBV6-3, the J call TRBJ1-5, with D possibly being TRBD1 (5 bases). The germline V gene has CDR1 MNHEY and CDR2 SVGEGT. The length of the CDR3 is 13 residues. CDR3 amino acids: CASSYGAEQPQHF. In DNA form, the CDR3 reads TGTGCCAGTAGTTACGGGGCCGAGCAGCCCCAGCATTTT.

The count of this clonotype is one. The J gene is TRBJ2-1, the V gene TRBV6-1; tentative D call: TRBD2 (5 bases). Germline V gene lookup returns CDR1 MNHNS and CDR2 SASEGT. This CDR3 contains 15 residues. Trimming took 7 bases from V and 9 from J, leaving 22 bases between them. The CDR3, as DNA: TGTGCCAGCACCCTGGGAGCTAACAGTTGGACTGAGCAGTTCTTC. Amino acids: CASTLGANSWTEQFF.

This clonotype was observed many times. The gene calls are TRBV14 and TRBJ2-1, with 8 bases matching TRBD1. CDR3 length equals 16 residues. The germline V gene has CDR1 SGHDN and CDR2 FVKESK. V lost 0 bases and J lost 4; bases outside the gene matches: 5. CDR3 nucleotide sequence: TGTGCCAGCAGCCAAGATTTCGGACAGGGTTACAATGAGCAGTTCTTC. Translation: CASSQDFGQGYNEQFF.